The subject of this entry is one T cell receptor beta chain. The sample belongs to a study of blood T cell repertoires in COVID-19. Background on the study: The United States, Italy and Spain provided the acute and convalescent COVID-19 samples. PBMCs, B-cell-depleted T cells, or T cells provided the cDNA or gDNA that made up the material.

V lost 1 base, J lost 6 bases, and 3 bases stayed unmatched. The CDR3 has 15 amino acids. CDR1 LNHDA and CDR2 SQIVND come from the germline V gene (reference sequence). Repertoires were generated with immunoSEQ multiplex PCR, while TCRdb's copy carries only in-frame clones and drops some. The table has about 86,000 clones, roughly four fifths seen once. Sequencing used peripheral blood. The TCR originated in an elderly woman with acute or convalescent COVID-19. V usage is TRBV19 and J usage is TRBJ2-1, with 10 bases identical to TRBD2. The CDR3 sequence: CASSIGAGGGNEQFF. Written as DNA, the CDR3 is TGTGCCAGTAGTATAGGAGCGGGAGGGGGCAATGAGCAGTTCTTC.